This T cell receptor beta chain was found in a study of blood T cell repertoires in COVID-19. The CDR3 has 13 residues. Germline V lookup: CDR1 ENHRY, CDR2 SYGVKD. The J segment lost 3 bases and the V segment lost 6 bases, leaving 4 bases of the junction unmatched. Profiled with immunoSEQ multiplex PCR; TCRdb holds only in-frame clones, not every one. The profile shows about 260,000 clones, over 70% of them singletons. Only one count was recorded for this clone. The sequencing sample was made of peripheral blood. The clonotype comes from a human donor in a cohort sampled during active COVID-19. The chain employs TRBV10-3 and TRBJ2-5; 7 nucleotides align to TRBD1. The CDR3 protein is CAIRRDSEETQYF. The CDR3 coding sequence is TGTGCCATCAGAAGGGACAGCGAAGAGACCCAGTACTTC.